Each of the 32 T cell receptor beta chains below was sequenced from the same sample in a study of control samples from healthy donors and cancer patients. Repertoires were generated with immunoSEQ multiplex PCR, while TCRdb's copy carries only in-frame clones and drops some. The profile shows approximately 69,000 clones, roughly nine tenths of them singletons. The sequencing input was PBMCs. These receptors were obtained from a man aged 60 to 75 with colorectal cancer.

This chain uses TRBV28 with TRBJ2-7; D gene uncertain. V gave up 3 bases and J gave up 3 bases, with 9 bases separating them. Germline CDR1 and CDR2: MDHEN and SYDVKM. The CDR3 is 13 residues long. Written as DNA, the CDR3 is TGTGCCAGCAGTTTCGCTAACTACTACGAGCAGTACTTC. Its translation: CASSFANYYEQYF. The whole variable domain, filled in from reference TRBV28 and TRBJ2-7, reads DVKVTQSSRYLVKRTGEKVFLECVQDMDHENMFWYRQDPGLGLRLIYFSYDVKMKEKGDIPEGYSVSREKKERFSLILESASTNQTSMYLCASSFANYYEQYFGPGTRLTVT.

The chain combines TRBV30 with TRBJ1-1; 9 nucleotides agree with TRBD1. V was pared by 3 bases and J by 4 bases, with 9 bases of the junction left unmatched. The germline gives CDR1 GTSNPN, CDR2 SVGIG (reference sequence). The length of the CDR3 is 15 residues. CDR3 sequence (DNA): TGTGCCTGGAGGCGAGGACAGGGGCTTCGCACTGAAGCTTTCTTT. Translation: CAWRRGQGLRTEAFF.

J is TRBJ1-1 and V is TRBV5-5; TRBD1 matches at 7 bases. In germline, CDR1 is SGHKS, CDR2 YYEKEE (reference sequence). V trimming: 0 bases; J trimming: 5 bases; junction bases outside the gene matches: 7. The CDR3 has 15 residues. The CDR3 loop reads CASSLGQGRGTEAFF. DNA for the CDR3: TGTGCCAGCAGCTTGGGACAGGGTAGGGGGACTGAAGCTTTCTTT.

V usage is TRBV28 and J usage is TRBJ1-2; D perhaps matches TRBD1 (6 bases). CDR1 is MDHEN and CDR2 is SYDVKM in the germline V gene. The CDR3 covers 15 residues. V dropped 3 bases and J dropped 3 bases, with 14 bases sitting between them. CDR3 loop: CASSLGIGGHYGYTF. CDR3 DNA sequence: TGTGCCAGCAGTTTGGGGATCGGGGGGCACTATGGCTACACCTTC.

This chain joins TRBV7-9 and TRBJ2-7; no definite D call. Germline CDR1 SEHNR, CDR2 FQNEAQ (reference sequence). The CDR3 length is 14 residues. V lost 1 base and J lost 3, with 10 bases in between. The CDR3 DNA reads as TGTGCCAGCAGCTTAGATGGCCGGAGCTACGAGCAGTACTTC. It specifies CASSLDGRSYEQYF.

This rearrangement joins TRBV18 to TRBJ2-2, with a tentative D call TRBD1 (6 bases). Germline V CDR1 and CDR2: KGHSH, LQKENI. Trimming cost V 4 bases and J 3 bases, with 9 bases left between them. The CDR3 extends over 14 amino acids. CDR3: CASSLGQHTGELFF. CDR3 bases: TGTGCCAGCTCACTGGGACAACACACCGGGGAGCTGTTTTTT.

V gene TRBV5-1 combines with J gene TRBJ2-7; 9 bases match TRBD1. Germline lookup yields CDR1 SGHRS and CDR2 YFSETQ. This CDR3 has 15 residues. With V trimmed by 2 bases and J by 2 bases, 5 bases remained unmatched. The CDR3 region is CASSLQGAGPYEQYF. The CDR3 coding sequence is TGCGCCAGCAGCTTACAGGGGGCAGGCCCCTACGAGCAGTACTTC.

This chain connects TRBV4-1 to TRBJ2-2; D possibly uses TRBD1 or TRBD2 (6 bases each). Trimming pared 0 bases from V and 4 bases from J, leaving 12 bases between. The germline gives CDR1 MGHRA, CDR2 YSYEKL. CDR3 length: 16 residues. The CDR3 reads CASSQETGGFTGELFF. The CDR3 nucleotides are TGCGCCAGCAGCCAAGAGACAGGAGGGTTCACCGGGGAGCTGTTTTTT.

The gene calls are TRBV7-3 and TRBJ2-7; D is possibly TRBD1 or TRBD2 (5 bases each). This CDR3 has 16 amino acids. V lost 0 bases and J 0 bases, leaving 12 bases between the germline ends. Germline values: CDR1 SGHTA, CDR2 FQGTGA. CDR3 sequence: CASSLTGGVSSYEQYF. The DNA of the CDR3 is TGTGCCAGCAGCTTAACTGGGGGTGTGAGCTCCTACGAGCAGTACTTC.

The rearrangement joins TRBV28 to TRBJ2-6; 7 bases align to TRBD1. Germline V gene sequence: CDR1 MDHEN, CDR2 SYDVKM. V shed 5 bases, J shed 4 bases, and the junction held 11 bases outside the gene matches. CDR3 length: 17 amino acids. The CDR3 sequence: CASSPRTGLGGANVLTF. As DNA, the CDR3 is TGTGCCAGCAGTCCCCGGACAGGCCTTGGGGGGGCCAACGTCCTGACTTTC.

This rearrangement joins TRBV15 to TRBJ2-3, with D possibly matching TRBD1 (6 bases). CDR3 length: 15 residues. Between the trimmed V and J ends, which lost 0 bases and 2 bases, there was a span of 9 bases. CDR1 and CDR2 (germline): LNHNV, YYDKDF (reference sequence). CDR3 protein: CATSRDRGITDTQYF. As DNA, the CDR3 is TGTGCCACCAGCAGAGACAGGGGAATCACAGATACGCAGTATTTT.

The chain is built from TRBV7-8 and TRBJ2-3; 8 bases agree with TRBD1. Germline V lookup: CDR1 SGHVS, CDR2 FQNEAQ. V lost 5 bases and J lost 1; bases outside the gene matches: 8. The CDR3 covers 16 residues. This CDR3 reads CASSRDRGSRTDTQYF. The DNA for the CDR3 is TGTGCCAGCAGCCGTGACAGGGGATCGCGCACAGATACGCAGTATTTT.

The chain uses TRBV11-2 and TRBJ2-7; 11 bases are a match to TRBD2. The ends lost 2 bases at V and 7 bases at J; junction bases unmatched: 4. CDR3 length: 14 amino acids. From germline, CDR1 is SGHAT and CDR2 FQNNGV. The CDR3 here is CASSLSVAGGEQYF. The CDR3 DNA sequence: TGTGCCAGCAGCTTATCGGTAGCGGGGGGGGAGCAGTACTTC.

The table lists this clone with a few counts. The chain carries TRBV2 and TRBJ1-5; no definite D call. This CDR3 spans 15 amino acids. CDR1 is SNHLY and CDR2 is FYNNEI in the germline V gene. Trimming removed 2 bases at V and 0 bases at J, with 8 bases between. Here the CDR3 reads CASSENRYSNQPQHF. The CDR3 DNA is TGTGCCAGCAGTGAAAACAGATATAGCAATCAGCCCCAGCATTTT.

The chain uses TRBV4-1 and TRBJ1-2; D call uncertain. This CDR3 has 17 amino acids. CDR1 and CDR2 (germline): MGHRA, YSYEKL. Between the trimmed V and J ends, which lost 4 bases and 8 bases, there was a span of 26 bases. CDR3 sequence: CASSPLSSGGLGGGYTF. CDR3 nucleotides: TGCGCCAGCAGCCCCCTATCCTCCGGAGGGTTGGGAGGCGGCTACACCTTC.

The rearrangement joins TRBV24-1 to TRBJ1-2, with TRBD1 as a possible D gene (5 bases). Trimming removed 4 bases at V and 0 bases at J, with 14 bases between. The germline V gene encodes CDR1 KGHDR and CDR2 SFDVKD. The CDR3 contains 16 residues. Here the CDR3 DNA reads TGTGCCACCAGTGACACGGGACGGAACTCTAACTATGGCTACACCTTC. Translating gives CATSDTGRNSNYGYTF.

This chain joins TRBV20-1 and TRBJ2-5; the match to TRBD1 covers 8 bases. V shed 3 bases, J shed 5 bases, and the junction held 11 bases outside the gene matches. The germline V gene encodes CDR1 DFQATT and CDR2 SNEGSKA (reference sequence). This CDR3 spans 15 amino acids. CDR3 sequence: CSASPWTGRKETQYF. In nucleotides, the CDR3 is TGCAGTGCTAGTCCCTGGACAGGGCGAAAGGAGACCCAGTACTTC.

The chain uses TRBV15 and TRBJ2-1; maybe TRBD2 (6 bases). The CDR3 runs to 14 residues. V lost 0 bases and J 8 bases, leaving 11 bases between the germline ends. CDR1 is LNHNV and CDR2 is YYDKDF in the germline V gene (reference sequence). The DNA for the CDR3 is TGTGCCACCAGCAGAGACAGCTGGGAGGATGAGCAGTTCTTC. This encodes CATSRDSWEDEQFF.

This chain uses TRBV19 with TRBJ2-2; 11 bases fit TRBD2. The CDR3 covers 16 residues. With V trimmed by 3 bases and J by 5 bases, 5 bases remained unmatched. Germline V lookup: CDR1 LNHDA, CDR2 SQIVND (reference sequence). CDR3 residues: CASSIWASGRTGELFF. In DNA, the CDR3 is TGTGCCAGTAGTATTTGGGCTAGCGGGAGGACCGGGGAGCTGTTTTTT.

CDR3: CASSGQGGDSPLHF. Written as DNA, the CDR3 is TGCGCCAGCAGCGGACAGGGGGGGGATTCACCCCTCCACTTT. The chain recombines TRBV5-1 with TRBJ1-6; the match to TRBD1 covers 10 bases. The V and J ends lost 4 bases and 8 bases, in that order; junction bases with no gene match: 3. The length of the CDR3 is 14 residues. The germline V gene encodes CDR1 SGHRS and CDR2 YFSETQ.

V is TRBV13 and J is TRBJ2-2; 9 nucleotides agree with TRBD1. The length of the CDR3 is 16 residues. Per the germline V gene, CDR1 is PRHDT and CDR2 is FYEKMQ (reference sequence). V shed 4 bases, J shed 3 bases, and the junction held 6 bases outside the gene matches. The CDR3 DNA reads as TGTGCCAGCAGCTCATACAGGGGGCGCGACACCGGGGAGCTGTTTTTT. It yields the protein CASSSYRGRDTGELFF. The full variable domain, completed using reference TRBV13 and TRBJ2-2, is AAGVIQSPRHLIKEKRETATLKCYPIPRHDTVYWYQQGPGQDPQFLISFYEKMQSDKGSIPDRFSAQQFSDYHSELNMSSLELGDSALYFCASSSYRGRDTGELFFGEGSRLTVL.

The chain is built from TRBV2 and TRBJ1-5; D gene unclear. Deletions cut 4 bases from V and 4 bases from J, with 8 bases between. Germline CDR1 reads SNHLY; CDR2 reads FYNNEI. This CDR3 region has 13 residues. The CDR3 DNA reads TGTGCCAGCAGTGGCCCTTTAAATCAGCCCCAGCATTTT. This codes for CASSGPLNQPQHF. The entire variable domain, with the rest obtained from reference TRBV2 and TRBJ1-5, is as follows: EPEVTQTPSHQVTQMGQEVILRCVPISNHLYFYWYRQILGQKVEFLVSFYNNEISEKSEIFDDQFSVERPDGSNFTLKIRSTKLEDSAMYFCASSGPLNQPQHFGDGTRLSIL.

The V and J genes are TRBV13 and TRBJ2-3; 11 bases align to TRBD2. The germline gives CDR1 PRHDT, CDR2 FYEKMQ (reference sequence). Germline trimming cut 2 bases from V and 2 bases from J; bases unmatched to any gene: 6. The CDR3 is made up of 17 amino acids. As DNA, the CDR3 is TGTGCCAGCAGCTTAAAGGCTAGCGGGGGGCCCACAGATACGCAGTATTTT. Protein: CASSLKASGGPTDTQYF.

J is TRBJ1-3 and V is TRBV20-1, with D hard to call. The CDR3 has 15 amino acids. From germline, CDR1 is DFQATT and CDR2 SNEGSKA (reference sequence). V lost 3 bases and J lost 3, with 15 bases in between. The CDR3 sequence is CSASGGVLDGNTIYF. CDR3 in DNA: TGCAGTGCTAGTGGTGGGGTTCTGGATGGAAACACCATATATTTT.

The chain employs TRBV7-2 and TRBJ2-2; weak D call: TRBD2 (5 bases). The V gene lost 2 bases and the J gene lost 4 bases, with 17 bases spanning the gap. The CDR3 is 17 residues long. Germline V gene sequence: CDR1 SGHTA, CDR2 FQGNSA. The CDR3 sequence: CASSLRSGGSGTGELFF. Written as DNA, the CDR3 is TGTGCCAGCAGCTTACGGTCCGGCGGGTCCGGCACCGGGGAGCTGTTTTTT.

This chain connects TRBV2 to TRBJ2-3; 8 bases line up with TRBD2. The V gene's germline CDR1 is SNHLY and CDR2 FYNNEI. The V and J ends lost 3 bases and 6 bases, in that order; junction bases with no gene match: 8. CDR3 length: 15 residues. The CDR3 DNA reads TGTGCCAGCAGTGATTCCGGGGGGGTTAGGGATACGCAGTATTTT. It specifies CASSDSGGVRDTQYF.

This chain uses TRBV27 with TRBJ2-1; possibly TRBD2 for D (6 bases). This CDR3 has 14 residues. Germline-derived CDR1 and CDR2 are MNHEY and SMNVEV (reference sequence). Trimming removed 8 bases from V and 7 bases from J, with 18 bases in between. Written as DNA, the CDR3 is TGTGCCAGCTGGAGGGATTGGGGGAAAAATGAGCAGTTCTTC. It yields the protein CASWRDWGKNEQFF.

As DNA, the CDR3 is TGTGCCAGCAGTTCCGGTGTCAATGAGCAGTTCTTC. Translating it yields CASSSGVNEQFF. The J gene is TRBJ2-1, the V gene TRBV6-6; D is ambiguous. Trimming left V 4 bases short and J 6 bases short, with 7 bases between. Looked up from germline, CDR1 is MNHNY and CDR2 is SVGAGI (reference sequence). There are 12 residues in the CDR3.

The rearrangement uses TRBV18 and TRBJ1-1; possible D gene TRBD1, 6 bases. The germline V gene encodes CDR1 KGHSH and CDR2 LQKENI. V lost 4 bases to trimming and J lost 5 bases, with 14 bases between them. The CDR3 totals 14 residues. CDR3 loop: CASSLRQAGTEAFF. The CDR3 DNA reads as TGTGCCAGCTCACTCAGACAGGCAGGGACTGAAGCTTTCTTT.

The chain links TRBV9 to TRBJ2-7, with D hard to call. Deletions cut 0 bases from V and 6 bases from J, with 13 bases between. Germline V gene data show CDR1 as SGDLS and CDR2 as YYNGEE. The CDR3 totals 14 residues. CDR3: CASSVDGSPTEQYF. CDR3 nucleotides: TGTGCCAGCAGCGTAGACGGTTCACCTACCGAGCAGTACTTC.

The chain carries TRBV6-6 and TRBJ2-7; tentative D call: TRBD2 (6 bases). This CDR3 has 15 amino acids. Between the trimmed V and J ends, which lost 0 bases and 5 bases, there was a span of 14 bases. Looked up from germline, CDR1 is MNHNY and CDR2 is SVGAGI (reference sequence). The DNA for the CDR3 is TGTGCCAGCAGTTACTCGATGCGGGGCCAGGACGAGCAGTACTTC. It translates to CASSYSMRGQDEQYF.

The chain carries TRBV3-1 (or the pseudogene TRBV3-2) and TRBJ2-3, with a possible D match to TRBD2 (5 bases). The ends were cut back, 2 bases at V and 0 bases at J, with 21 bases in the middle. Germline V gene data show CDR1 as LGHDT and CDR2 as YNNKEL (reference sequence). This CDR3 contains 19 residues. The CDR3 sequence is CASSQRASQRSTSTDTQYF. The CDR3, as DNA: TGTGCCAGCAGCCAACGGGCCTCCCAGCGGTCGACTAGCACAGATACGCAGTATTTT.